The rows below give T cell receptor beta chains drawn from one sample of a study of blood T cell repertoires in COVID-19. Only in-frame clones appear in the TCRdb table, and some are missing; sequencing was by immunoSEQ multiplex PCR. The data show some 90,000 clones, around 88% seen once. The specimen sequenced was peripheral blood. Every receptor here comes from a woman aged 60-70 years with COVID-19, enrolled during active disease. The CDR3 runs from the conserved cysteine through the conserved F or W. D genes are given only for firm matches. Size is stated for part of the rows, as once, few or many counts, or as a class when the clone is expanded.

>TRBV19|-|TRBJ2-3|TRBD1
CASSIRQGARGTDTQYF
TGTGCCAGTAGTATCAGACAGGGGGCTCGAGGCACAGATACGCAGTATTTT
>TRBV7-6|-|TRBJ2-3|TRBD2
CASSPLPKLAGEVYTQYF
TGTGCCAGCAGCCCTCTCCCCAAACTAGCGGGGGAAGTATATACGCAGTATTTT
>TRBV28|-|TRBJ1-1|-
CASSLMRGGTEAFF
TGTGCCAGCAGTCTCATGAGGGGAGGGACTGAAGCTTTCTTT
>TRBV27|-|TRBJ1-5|-
CAREGCQDLYSNQPQHF
TGTGCCAGAGAGGGATGCCAGGACCTTTATAGCAATCAGCCCCAGCATTTT
>TRBV20-1|few|TRBJ1-3|-
CSASGGAGNTIYF
TGCAGTGCTAGTGGGGGGGCTGGAAACACCATATATTTT
>TRBV4-1|-|TRBJ1-2|-
CASSQFMEVNYGYTF
TGCGCCAGCAGCCAATTTATGGAGGTAAACTATGGCTACACCTTC
>TRBV6-5|-|TRBJ2-1|-
CASRTLSGNEQFF
TGTGCCAGCAGGACTCTGTCGGGGAATGAGCAGTTCTTC
>TRBV5-4|-|TRBJ1-3|-
CASSLGGALGNTIYF
TGTGCCAGCAGCTTGGGCGGGGCGCTAGGAAACACCATATATTTT
>TRBV7-8|-|TRBJ2-2|TRBD2
CASSLVPAGGSTGELFF
TGTGCCAGCAGCTTAGTTCCAGCGGGGGGATCCACCGGGGAGCTGTTTTTT
>TRBV19|-|TRBJ2-7|-
CASSMDGADAYEQYF
TGTGCCAGTAGTATGGATGGGGCGGACGCGTACGAGCAGTACTTC
>TRBV30|-|TRBJ1-5|TRBD1
CAWSLGQINQPQHF
TGTGCCTGGAGCCTGGGACAGATCAATCAGCCCCAGCATTTT
>TRBV18|few|TRBJ1-5|-
CASSPLGHQPQHF
TGTGCCAGCTCACCACTTGGCCATCAGCCCCAGCATTTT
>TRBV7-6|-|TRBJ2-6|-
CASSFSGDTSGANVLTF
TGTGCCAGCAGCTTTTCAGGGGATACCTCTGGGGCCAACGTCCTGACTTTC
>TRBV27|-|TRBJ2-3|TRBD2
CASSFLLAGDTQYF
TGTGCCAGCAGTTTCCTCCTAGCGGGAGATACGCAGTATTTT
>TRBV11-2|-|TRBJ2-4|-
CASSPEPRNIQYF
TGTGCCAGCAGCCCGGAGCCCAGAAACATTCAGTACTTC
>TRBV28|-|TRBJ1-1|-
CASSSREAFF
TGTGCCAGCAGTTCTCGTGAAGCTTTCTTT
>TRBV13|-|TRBJ1-3|-
CASSTVGAGNTIYF
TGTGCCAGCAGCACGGTAGGGGCTGGAAACACCATATATTTT
>TRBV9|once|TRBJ1-2|TRBD1
CASSPQQGALNGYTF
TGTGCCAGCAGCCCACAACAGGGGGCGCTTAATGGCTACACCTTC
>TRBV27|-|TRBJ2-5|TRBD2
CASSLSRGGRETQYF
TGTGCCAGCAGTTTAAGTCGGGGGGGCCGGGAGACCCAGTACTTC
>TRBV7-8|-|TRBJ2-3|-
CASSLPGVFRGDTDTQYF
TGTGCCAGCAGCTTGCCGGGGGTGTTCAGGGGGGACACAGATACGCAGTATTTT
>TRBV5-1|-|TRBJ1-6|TRBD1
CASRIRTGGDSPLHF
TGCGCCAGCAGAATTAGGACAGGGGGCGATTCACCCCTCCACTTT
>TRBV19|-|TRBJ2-7|-
CASSIRQGGFYEQYF
TGTGCCAGTAGTATCCGGCAGGGTGGCTTCTACGAGCAGTACTTC
>TRBV5-1|-|TRBJ2-6|TRBD1
CASGQGSGANVLTF
TGCGCCAGCGGACAGGGTTCTGGGGCCAACGTCCTGACTTTC
>TRBV4-1|-|TRBJ1-5|TRBD1
CASSHASSPGQLNQPQHF
TGCGCCAGCAGCCATGCAAGTTCCCCGGGACAGCTCAATCAGCCCCAGCATTTT
>TRBV11-2|-|TRBJ1-2|TRBD1
CASSPDRGSPGYGYTF
TGTGCCAGCAGCCCCGACAGGGGGAGTCCAGGCTATGGCTACACCTTC
>TRBV11-2|-|TRBJ2-5|-
CASSPWGRLKTQYF
TGTGCCAGCAGCCCCTGGGGCAGGTTAAAGACCCAGTACTTC
>TRBV7-9|-|TRBJ1-2|TRBD1
CASSRDRGSGYTF
TGTGCCAGCAGCCGCGACAGGGGGTCTGGCTACACCTTC
>TRBV18|-|TRBJ1-5|TRBD1
CASSPGYRGANQPQHF
TGTGCCAGCTCACCCGGCTACAGGGGGGCCAATCAGCCCCAGCATTTT
>TRBV10-3|-|TRBJ1-1|-
CAISTGSEAFF
TGTGCCATCAGTACAGGATCCGAAGCTTTCTTT
>TRBV5-1|-|TRBJ1-5|TRBD1
CASSLTIRGTGNNQPQHF
TGCGCCAGCAGCTTGACGATCCGAGGGACAGGGAACAATCAGCCCCAGCATTTT
>TRBV5-6|-|TRBJ2-5|TRBD1
CASSKQGAGETQYF
TGTGCCAGCAGCAAGCAGGGGGCGGGAGAGACCCAGTACTTC
>TRBV4-1|-|TRBJ2-7|-
CASSQPGYEQYF
TGCGCCAGCAGCCAACCGGGGTACGAGCAGTACTTC
>TRBV3-1/TRBV3-2|-|TRBJ1-4|TRBD1
CASSQDNRGEKLFF
TGTGCCAGCAGCCAAGATAACAGGGGGGAAAAACTGTTTTTT
>TRBV27|few|TRBJ2-5|-
CASSLRPGGRETQYF
TGTGCCAGCAGTTTACGACCCGGGGGGCGCGAGACCCAGTACTTC
>TRBV27|-|TRBJ1-2|-
CASGTFGGGYTF
TGTGCCAGCGGTACTTTCGGCGGCGGCTACACCTTC
>TRBV4-1|-|TRBJ2-5|-
CASSEWWGGVETQYF
TGCGCCAGCAGCGAATGGTGGGGGGGCGTCGAGACCCAGTACTTC
>TRBV9|-|TRBJ2-2|-
CASSVVQEPTGELFF
TGTGCCAGCAGCGTAGTACAGGAACCTACCGGGGAGCTGTTTTTT
>TRBV5-1|-|TRBJ2-6|-
CASTYVLTMSTGANVLTF
TGCGCCAGCACCTACGTCCTAACGATGTCAACTGGGGCCAACGTCCTGACTTTC
>TRBV3-1/TRBV3-2|-|TRBJ1-2|-
CASSSRDIESYGYTF
TGTGCCAGCAGCAGCCGGGACATCGAGAGTTATGGCTACACCTTC
>TRBV12-5|-|TRBJ2-2|-
CASGGRTGELFF
TGTGCTAGTGGGGGGAGGACCGGGGAGCTGTTTTTT
>TRBV11-2|-|TRBJ1-5|-
CASSGTGWGNQPQHF
TGTGCCAGCAGCGGTACAGGGTGGGGCAATCAGCCCCAGCATTTT
>TRBV7-3|-|TRBJ1-2|-
CASSLSSDYGYTF
TGTGCCAGCAGCTTAAGCTCGGACTATGGCTACACCTTC